This T cell receptor beta chain was sequenced in a study of shared clonotypes between healthy human individuals. Researchers partitioned CD4+ cells into CD45RA+ naive and CD45RA-negative memory subsets. As concerns this clone: The antigen remains unidentified.

Findings and limits, study-wide: Even with large depth, rarefaction showed that sorted-subset sequencing was incomplete.

Samples underwent the assay at deep level. Profiled with immunoSEQ multiplex PCR; TCRdb holds only in-frame clones, not every one. Here the sample spans 2,500,000 or so clones, 80% to 95% being singletons. The CDR3 has 11 residues. Deletions cut 3 bases from V and 7 bases from J, with 8 bases between. Per the germline V gene, CDR1 is GTSNPN and CDR2 is SVGIG (reference sequence). The source material was naive CD4+ T cells from PBMCs. This sample's subset: CD45RA+ positively selected. The chain employs TRBV30 and TRBJ2-3; TRBD1 might be the D (6 bases). This clonotype originated in a man aged 18 to 35 in good health. Some clones in this sample may be carry-over from other donors' samples. The CDR3 loop reads CAWSRGHTQYF. The CDR3 DNA reads as TGTGCCTGGAGCAGGGGACATACGCAGTATTTT.